Listed below are T cell receptor beta chains from one sample, sequenced in a study of blood T cell repertoires in COVID-19. Some clones are missing from TCRdb's copy, which holds only in-frame ones; the method was immunoSEQ multiplex PCR. The repertoire holds 9,500 to 11,000 clones, roughly four fifths seen once, with about 33% in the top ten. Sequencing used peripheral blood. These receptor sequences come from a man in his fifties with active COVID-19. CDR3s leave out the opening cysteine and the closing phenylalanine or tryptophan.

V: TRBV5-4; J: TRBJ1-2; CDR3: ASSLGGPHGYT
V: TRBV7-8; J: TRBJ2-1; CDR3: ASSQSMGLAGANEQF
V: TRBV28; J: TRBJ1-4; CDR3: ASGPGVSTNEKLF
V: TRBV7-3; J: TRBJ2-3; CDR3: ASSSGTSGSSPTDTQY
V: TRBV5-1; J: TRBJ1-4; CDR3: ASSPGTGAEKLF
V: TRBV30; J: TRBJ2-4; CDR3: AWSVAGSENIQY
V: TRBV18; J: TRBJ2-1; CDR3: ASSPPQVLNEQF
V: TRBV7-6; J: TRBJ2-1; CDR3: ASSTSLGTSGYNEQF
V: TRBV4-1; J: TRBJ2-7; CDR3: ASSQDLYAEYAYEQY
V: TRBV27; J: TRBJ1-2; CDR3: ASQVIGRNYGYT
V: TRBV29-1; J: TRBJ1-4; CDR3: SAKGARDNEKLF
V: TRBV28; J: TRBJ2-7; CDR3: ASSLHGEGRGSYEQY
V: TRBV4-2; J: TRBJ2-2; CDR3: ASSQEEAGAAGELF
V: TRBV7-2; J: TRBJ1-4; CDR3: ASSLARGTNEKLF
V: TRBV11-3; J: TRBJ2-3; CDR3: ASSLEPEGEVDTQY
V: TRBV3-1/TRBV3-2; J: TRBJ1-2; CDR3: ASSHMTGGSFNYGYT
V: TRBV2; J: TRBJ2-2; CDR3: ASSSSGTGELF
V: TRBV2; J: TRBJ1-5; CDR3: ASSVSTGGHSNQPQH
V: TRBV27; J: TRBJ2-5; CDR3: ASSLNGGGGAQY
V: TRBV14; J: TRBJ2-7; CDR3: ASSQDAGGVYEQY
V: TRBV2; J: TRBJ2-2; CDR3: AGGRLAGGIGTGELF
V: TRBV27; J: TRBJ1-1; CDR3: ASSLSGTGMNTEAF
V: TRBV3-1/TRBV3-2; J: TRBJ2-7; CDR3: ASSQDLGQGQSYEQY
V: TRBV19; J: TRBJ2-7; CDR3: ASSIEVSGYYEQY
V: TRBV19; J: TRBJ1-4; CDR3: ASSRGRATNEKLF
V: TRBV29-1; J: TRBJ2-1; CDR3: SVAASGRGNEQF
V: TRBV6-1; J: TRBJ2-7; CDR3: ASSGSMRTSGVFEQY
V: TRBV2; J: TRBJ2-7; CDR3: ASSAVSGNPYEQY
V: TRBV7-6; J: TRBJ2-5; CDR3: ASSSPLQTSGSAQY
V: TRBV25-1; J: TRBJ2-7; CDR3: ASSLTDRGDEQY
V: TRBV7-6; J: TRBJ2-7; CDR3: ASSGGTAHYTSYEQY
V: TRBV4-1; J: TRBJ2-2; CDR3: ASSQDPGGLSGELF
V: TRBV11-2; J: TRBJ1-5; CDR3: ASSPSGGVNQPQH
V: TRBV21-1; J: TRBJ1-6; CDR3: ASSKEPSSGNSPLH
V: TRBV7-9; J: TRBJ2-1; CDR3: ASSLLAPSYNEQF
V: TRBV28; J: TRBJ2-1; CDR3: ASSPTTSGGYNEQF
V: TRBV6-5; J: TRBJ1-1; CDR3: ASSPTRRTEAF
V: TRBV11-2; J: TRBJ1-3; CDR3: ASSLRPEPGNTIY